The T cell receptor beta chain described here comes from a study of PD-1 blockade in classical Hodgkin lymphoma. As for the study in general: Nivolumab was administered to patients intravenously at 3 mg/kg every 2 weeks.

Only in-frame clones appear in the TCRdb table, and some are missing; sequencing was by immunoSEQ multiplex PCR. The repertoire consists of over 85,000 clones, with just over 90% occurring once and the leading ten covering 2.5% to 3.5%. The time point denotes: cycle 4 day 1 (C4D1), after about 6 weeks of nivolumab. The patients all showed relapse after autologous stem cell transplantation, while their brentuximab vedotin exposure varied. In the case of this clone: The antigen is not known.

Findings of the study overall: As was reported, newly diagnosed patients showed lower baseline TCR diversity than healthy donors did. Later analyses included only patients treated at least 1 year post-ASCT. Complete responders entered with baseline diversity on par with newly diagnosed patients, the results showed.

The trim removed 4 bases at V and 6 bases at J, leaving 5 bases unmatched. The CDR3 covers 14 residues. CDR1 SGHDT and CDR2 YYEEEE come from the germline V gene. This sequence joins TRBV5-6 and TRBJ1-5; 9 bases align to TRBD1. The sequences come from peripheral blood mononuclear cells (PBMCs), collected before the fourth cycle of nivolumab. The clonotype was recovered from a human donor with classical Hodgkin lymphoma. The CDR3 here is CASSLGTGTQPQHF. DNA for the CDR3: TGTGCCAGCAGCCTAGGGACAGGGACTCAGCCCCAGCATTTT.